One sample yielded the 25 T cell receptor beta chains listed below, sequenced in a study of T cells after yellow fever vaccination (dated by TCRdb to the late 2010s). The library was produced with 5' RACE. The sequencer was an Illumina HiSeq 2500. TCRdb reanalyzed the raw reads on its own, using fastp at Q25 for trimming and MiXCR for clone calling, and kept in-frame beta chains. Rows matching on CDR3 protein sequence are summarized as one entry with the most common DNA and genes. In this sample the table shows 70,000 to 80,000 distinct CDR3 sequences, around 7.9% of which occur a single time. The ten most abundant clones make up around 28% of the sample. The treatment or condition tag for this specimen amounts to: live attenuated yellow fever vaccine strain. The starting material was CD8+ T cells sorted from PBMCs, obtained approximately 11 days after the first yellow fever vaccination. The receptors derive from a man aged 18 to 29 who received the YFV17D yellow fever vaccine.

There are many counts of this clonotype. This chain links TRBV29-1 with TRBJ2-3; TRBD2 matches 8 bases. Losses at the gene ends were 6 bases for V and 4 bases for J; bases not matched to a gene: 12. Germline V gene lookup returns CDR1 SQVTM and CDR2 ANQGSEA. The CDR3 is 15 residues long. CDR3 in DNA: TGCAGCGTGCGAGGGGTCAGCGGGGGATCAGATACGCAGTATTTT. Translated, it gives CSVRGVSGGSDTQYF.

This clonotype was counted many times. V and J are TRBV20-1 and TRBJ1-2, with no clear D. The V and J ends lost 2 bases and 8 bases respectively, with 9 bases between them. Looked up from germline, CDR1 is DFQATT and CDR2 is SNEGSKA (reference sequence). The CDR3 consists of 11 residues. The CDR3 sequence is CSARNGWGYTF. The CDR3 bases are TGCAGTGCTAGAAACGGGTGGGGCTACACCTTC.

Ten or more counts support this clonotype. The V call is TRBV24-1, the J call TRBJ2-5; a possible D gene is TRBD1 (6 bases). The V gene's germline CDR1 is KGHDR and CDR2 SFDVKD. V was trimmed by 5 bases and J by 3 bases, leaving 12 bases between them. The length of the CDR3 is 14 residues. The CDR3 DNA is TGTGCCACCAGTGCGGACAGCTTGGAAGAGACCCAGTACTTC. Its translation: CATSADSLEETQYF.

This clonotype was detected ten times or more. The chain couples TRBV4-1 to TRBJ1-4, with 10 positions matching TRBD1. The CDR3 is 14 amino acids. Trimming cost V 5 bases and J 6 bases; bases outside gene matches: 3. Germline CDR1 and CDR2: MGHRA and YSYEKL. This CDR3 reads CASSAGTGDEKLFF. The CDR3 bases are TGCGCCAGCAGCGCCGGGACAGGGGATGAAAAACTGTTTTTT.

The genes are TRBV12-3 or TRBV12-4 and TRBJ2-2; TRBD2 might be the D (6 bases). Trimming pared 6 bases from V and 7 bases from J, leaving 18 bases between. CDR3 length equals 15 residues. The CDR3 loop is CASSSPQGGIGELFF. The CDR3 coding sequence is TGTGCCAGCAGCTCCCCCCAGGGAGGCATCGGGGAGCTGTTTTTT.

As DNA, the CDR3 is TGTGCCAGCAGCCAAGAGGGCGGGGGGCCTCGTTACGAGCAGTACTTC. Translating it yields CASSQEGGGPRYEQYF. J is TRBJ2-7 and V is TRBV4-2; 8 bases map to TRBD2. CDR1 is LGHNA and CDR2 is YNFKEQ in the germline V gene. The CDR3 consists of 16 residues. With 0 bases clipped from V and 4 bases from J, the junction kept 8 bases outside the gene matches.

This clonotype was detected only a few times. The chain uses TRBV19 and TRBJ2-1, with 7 bases identical to TRBD1. V shed 7 bases, J shed 5 bases, and the junction held 11 bases outside the gene matches. Germline V gives CDR1 LNHDA, CDR2 SQIVND (reference sequence). This CDR3 comprises 15 residues. In nucleotides, the CDR3 is TGTGCCAGTAATCTTGGGCAGGGGGTAGACAATGAGCAGTTCTTC. Translation: CASNLGQGVDNEQFF.

The chain carries TRBV7-9 and TRBJ1-1, with 8 bases fitting TRBD1. Germline lookup yields CDR1 SEHNR and CDR2 FQNEAQ (reference sequence). The length of the CDR3 is 15 residues. With 0 bases clipped from V and 5 bases from J, the junction kept 5 bases outside the gene matches. The CDR3 loop reads CASSLAQGARTEAFF. Here the CDR3 DNA reads TGTGCCAGCAGCTTAGCTCAGGGGGCGCGGACTGAAGCTTTCTTT.

This clonotype was recorded many times. V usage is TRBV15 and J usage is TRBJ2-1; D call uncertain. V lost 4 bases and J lost 0, with 7 bases in between. Per the germline V gene, CDR1 is LNHNV and CDR2 is YYDKDF (reference sequence). This CDR3 contains 14 residues. The CDR3 is CATSIQSSYNEQFF. CDR3 DNA: TGTGCCACCAGCATTCAGAGCTCCTACAATGAGCAGTTCTTC.

This clonotype was observed a few times. The rearrangement uses TRBV6-2 or TRBV6-3 and TRBJ2-7; the match to TRBD2 covers 10 bases. Germline loops: CDR1 MNHEY, CDR2 SVGEGT. CDR3 length: 16 amino acids. Trimming removed 0 bases from V and 3 bases from J; junction bases left unmatched: 5. In nucleotides, the CDR3 is TGTGCCAGCAGTTACTCGAGAACTAGCGGGATCTACGAGCAGTACGTC. Translation gives CASSYSRTSGIYEQYV.

This clonotype was recorded at least ten times. The chain carries TRBV7-2 and TRBJ2-1; 11 bases are shared with TRBD2. Germline V gene sequence: CDR1 SGHTA, CDR2 FQGNSA. CDR3 length: 16 residues. J lost 4 bases, V lost 2 bases, and 4 bases had no gene match. For the CDR3, the DNA is TGTGCCAGCAGCTTATCTAGCGGGGGGTCGTACAATGAGCAGTTCTTC. Translated: CASSLSSGGSYNEQFF.

This clonotype appeared many times. The chain couples TRBV4-3 to TRBJ1-3, with D perhaps TRBD1 (6 bases). This CDR3 contains 17 residues. V lost 1 base and J 0 bases, leaving 13 bases between the germline ends. Germline CDR1 and CDR2: LGHNA and YSLEER. CDR3 DNA sequence: TGCGCCAGCAGCCAAGGGACAGCCGGATTCTCTGGAAACACCATATATTTT. Its protein is CASSQGTAGFSGNTIYF.

V gene TRBV6-9 combines with J gene TRBJ1-6; D possibly corresponds to TRBD1 (5 bases). Trimming left V 6 bases short and J 4 bases short, with 13 bases between. This CDR3 is 15 amino acids long. Germline values: CDR1 MNHGY, CDR2 SVAAGI. For the CDR3, the DNA is TGTGCCAGCAGAGGACGGGGGACTTATAATTCACCCCTCCACTTT. Translating it yields CASRGRGTYNSPLHF.

This clonotype was counted many times. The chain employs TRBV5-5 and TRBJ2-6, with D unclear. CDR3 length: 16 residues. Germline loops: CDR1 SGHKS, CDR2 YYEKEE (reference sequence). V was shortened by 5 bases and J by 0 bases, with 12 bases between the two germline ends. The CDR3 nucleotides are TGTGCCAGCAGGCAGGTTATGGTCTCTGGGGCCAACGTCCTGACTTTC. Translating gives CASRQVMVSGANVLTF.

In this sample, this clonotype turned up many times. The V and J genes are TRBV4-1 and TRBJ2-5; 11 bases align to TRBD2. This CDR3 spans 15 amino acids. The V segment lost 6 bases and the J segment 2 bases; nucleotides outside the gene matches: 5. Germline-derived CDR1 and CDR2 are MGHRA and YSYEKL. CDR3 residues: CASRDTSGGQETQYF. The CDR3 DNA sequence: TGCGCCAGCAGAGATACTAGCGGGGGACAAGAGACCCAGTACTTC.

Turning to this clonotype: A junction end diverges from the germline sequence, so it may reflect a read error. The chain links TRBV5-1 to TRBJ2-5, with 9 positions matching TRBD2. The CDR3 contains 17 residues. Looked up from germline, CDR1 is SGHRS and CDR2 is YFSETQ. CDR3 sequence (DNA): TGCGCCAGCAGCGGCGGGGGGGGACCGATAATCCAAGAGACCAAGTACTTC. Its translation: CASSGGGGPIIQETKYF.

This clonotype was seen more than once but under ten times. The chain employs TRBV27 and TRBJ2-1; 10 positions match TRBD2. The CDR3 totals 16 residues. From germline, CDR1 is MNHEY and CDR2 SMNVEV (reference sequence). V was pared by 4 bases and J by 0 bases, with 3 bases of the junction left unmatched. CDR3 nucleotide sequence: TGTGCCAGCAGTTCTCGGACTAGCGGCTCCTACAATGAGCAGTTCTTC. The encoded protein is CASSSRTSGSYNEQFF.

This clonotype was seen ten or more times. The chain couples TRBV5-6 to TRBJ2-1; D is possibly TRBD1 or TRBD2 (6 bases each). The V and J ends lost 6 bases and 6 bases respectively, with 22 bases between them. Germline V gives CDR1 SGHDT, CDR2 YYEEEE. This CDR3 has 16 residues. The CDR3 is CASTRPRGLTSNEQFF. CDR3 nucleotide sequence: TGTGCCAGCACCCGCCCCCGGGGGCTCACCTCCAATGAGCAGTTCTTC.

This clonotype was recorded many times. V and J are TRBV9 and TRBJ2-5, with D possibly called TRBD1 or TRBD2 (5 bases each). The CDR3 covers 13 residues. Looked up from germline, CDR1 is SGDLS and CDR2 is YYNGEE. Trimming took off 3 bases at V and 5 bases at J, with 11 bases between the two ends. The CDR3 region has the DNA TGTGCCAGCAGCGCTGGTAGGGACGAGACCCAGTACTTC. Protein product: CASSAGRDETQYF.

J is TRBJ2-5 and V is TRBV29-1; D gene uncertain. Germline CDR1 SQVTM, CDR2 ANQGSEA. The V end lost 4 bases, the J end lost 6 bases, and 24 bases lay between the germline ends. The CDR3 is made up of 16 amino acids. The CDR3 coding sequence is TGCAGCGTTGTTGATGACCCCGGAGTCCGCCGGAAGACCCAGTACTTC. Translated: CSVVDDPGVRRKTQYF.

This clonotype has a count of ten or more. The chain couples TRBV20-1 to TRBJ1-6; D is undetermined. The CDR3 totals 12 residues. Trimming removed 1 base at V and 7 bases at J, with 5 bases between. The germline CDR1 and CDR2 sequences are DFQATT and SNEGSKA (reference sequence). The CDR3 protein is CSARGGNSPLHF. As DNA, the CDR3 is TGCAGTGCTAGAGGAGGGAATTCACCCCTCCACTTT.

The chain employs TRBV12-3 or TRBV12-4 and TRBJ1-5; tentative D call: TRBD1 (5 bases). CDR3 length: 16 amino acids. Trimming shortened V by 5 bases and J by 5 bases, and 19 bases separated the two germline ends. CDR3 DNA sequence: TGTGCCAGCAGTCGTAACCGGGCAGGGCGTGATCAGCCCCAGCATTTT. Protein: CASSRNRAGRDQPQHF.

This clonotype showed up many times. This rearrangement joins TRBV6-1 to TRBJ2-2; D is ambiguous. With 8 bases removed from V and 3 bases from J, the gap between germline ends came to 7 bases. Germline V gene lookup returns CDR1 MNHNS and CDR2 SASEGT. The CDR3 sequence is 12 residues long. The CDR3 loop is CASSVYTGELFF. In nucleotides, the CDR3 is TGTGCCAGCTCAGTCTACACCGGGGAGCTGTTTTTT.

This clonotype has a handful of counts. The chain employs TRBV15 and TRBJ2-1; D could derive from TRBD1 or TRBD2 (5 bases each). With 0 bases removed from V and 4 bases from J, the gap between germline ends came to 13 bases. The CDR3 runs 16 residues. Germline lookup yields CDR1 LNHNV and CDR2 YYDKDF (reference sequence). In DNA, the CDR3 is TGTGCCACCAGCAGAGATTACGGGGACCTATACAATGAGCAGTTCTTC. This encodes CATSRDYGDLYNEQFF.

This chain uses TRBV4-1 with TRBJ2-5, with 13 bases identical to TRBD2. Germline CDR1 reads MGHRA; CDR2 reads YSYEKL. CDR3 length: 16 residues. The V gene end was trimmed by 4 bases and the J gene end by 7 bases; junction bases not matched to a gene: 9. CDR3 sequence (DNA): TGCGCCAGCAGCCCTGGACTAGCGGGGGTCTCGGGGACCCAGTACTTC. It is translated as CASSPGLAGVSGTQYF.